The 20 T cell receptor beta chains in this list originate from one sample, sequenced in a study of blood T cell repertoires in COVID-19. Only in-frame clones appear in the TCRdb table, and some are missing; sequencing was by immunoSEQ multiplex PCR. The sample contains nearly 350,000 clones, 80% to 90% of which appear only once. The material sequenced was peripheral blood. The source is a woman aged 45-59 years with COVID-19, enrolled during active disease.

In DNA, the CDR3 is TGCGCCAGCAGCTTGGCAATCAATAGAGGGAAGCAGTTCTTC. The encoded protein is CASSLAINRGKQFF. The rearrangement links TRBV5-1 to TRBJ2-1, with D maybe TRBD2 (5 bases). Germline CDR1 and CDR2: SGHRS and YFSETQ. V was cut by 0 bases and J by 11 bases, with 15 bases left in between. CDR3 length equals 14 residues.

The chain has TRBV12-5 and TRBJ2-6; 8 bases match TRBD2. V shed 6 bases and J 2 bases; nucleotides not matched to a gene: 9. Germline CDR1 reads LGHNT; CDR2 reads FRNRAP. The CDR3 sequence is 17 residues long. The CDR3 is CASGARGGSAGANVLTF. CDR3 sequence (DNA): TGTGCTAGTGGGGCCCGGGGGGGGAGTGCTGGGGCCAACGTCCTGACTTTC. The full variable domain, rest sourced from reference TRBV12-5 and TRBJ2-6, is DARVTQTPRHKVTEMGQEVTMRCQPILGHNTVFWYRQTMMQGLELLAYFRNRAPLDDSGMPKDRFSAEMPDATLATLKIQPSEPRDSAVYFCASGARGGSAGANVLTFGAGSRLTVL.

This clone was counted only a few times. The chain has TRBV5-1 and TRBJ2-7; unclear D gene. Germline V gene lookup returns CDR1 SGHRS and CDR2 YFSETQ. Trimming shortened V by 3 bases and J by 0 bases, and 16 bases separated the two germline ends. The CDR3 loop spans 16 amino acids. The CDR3 is CASSSEPVLTSYEQYF. CDR3 DNA: TGCGCCAGCAGCTCCGAACCGGTTCTAACCTCCTACGAGCAGTACTTC.

The V call is TRBV18, the J call TRBJ2-7; D remains ambiguous. Trimming pared 2 bases from V and 2 bases from J, leaving 7 bases between. Germline V gene sequence: CDR1 KGHSH, CDR2 LQKENI. CDR3 size: 13 residues. CDR3 DNA: TGTGCCAGCTCACCATATAACACCTACGAGCAGTACTTC. It codes for CASSPYNTYEQYF.

The genes are TRBV12-3 or TRBV12-4 and TRBJ2-3; 9 nucleotides match TRBD1. V shed 6 bases, J shed 9 bases, and the junction held 7 bases outside the gene matches. This CDR3 is built from 13 residues. CDR3 DNA sequence: TGTGCCAGCAGCGTACAGGGGGCGCGAACGCAGTATTTT. Protein product: CASSVQGARTQYF.

The V call is TRBV7-2, the J call TRBJ1-1; 10 positions match TRBD1. Germline V gene sequence: CDR1 SGHTA, CDR2 FQGNSA. This CDR3 comprises 15 residues. With V trimmed by 5 bases and J by 2 bases, 5 bases remained unmatched. CDR3 DNA sequence: TGTGCCAGCAGCGAGAGGACAGGGGGAAACACTGAAGCTTTCTTT. Translated: CASSERTGGNTEAFF.

This chain uses TRBV19 with TRBJ1-5; D possibly corresponds to TRBD1 (6 bases). The CDR3 is 13 amino acids. V lost 9 bases to trimming and J lost 4 bases, with 13 bases between them. Germline V lookup: CDR1 LNHDA, CDR2 SQIVND (reference sequence). CDR3 in DNA: TGTGCCAGCACGGAACAGGGAAATCAGCCCCAGCATTTT. Its protein is CASTEQGNQPQHF.

The CDR3 DNA follows: TGCGCCAGCAGCCATCCCAGCGGGGGGGCGCGGGAGCTGTTTTTT. Protein: CASSHPSGGARELFF. This chain joins TRBV4-3 and TRBJ2-2; 10 nucleotides match TRBD2. In germline, CDR1 is LGHNA, CDR2 YSLEER. The CDR3 spans 15 residues. V lost 3 bases and J lost 9; bases outside the gene matches: 7.

The chain joins TRBV24-1 to TRBJ1-4; 11 bases line up with TRBD1. CDR1 is KGHDR, CDR2 SFDVKD, per germline. V gave up 4 bases and J gave up 8 bases; unmatched junction bases: 5. CDR3 length equals 15 residues. This CDR3 reads CATSESGTGGEKLFF. The CDR3 DNA reads as TGTGCCACCAGTGAATCCGGGACAGGGGGAGAAAAACTGTTTTTT.

The CDR3 sequence: CASSYADRVYGYTF. The CDR3 DNA reads as TGTGCCAGCAGTTACGCTGACAGGGTCTATGGCTACACCTTC. The rearrangement joins TRBV6-2 or TRBV6-3 to TRBJ1-2; 7 positions match TRBD1. Trimming cost V 2 bases and J 4 bases; bases outside gene matches: 4. CDR1 MNHEY and CDR2 SVGEGT come from the germline V gene. This CDR3 spans 14 amino acids.

The chain combines TRBV3-1 (or the pseudogene TRBV3-2) with TRBJ2-1; 7 bases map to TRBD2. CDR1 and CDR2 (germline): LGHDT, YNNKEL (reference sequence). The CDR3 loop spans 16 amino acids. Losses at the gene ends were 3 bases for V and 3 bases for J; bases not matched to a gene: 8. The CDR3 sequence is CASSHLSAGVYNEQFF. In DNA form, the CDR3 reads TGTGCCAGCAGCCATCTTAGCGCGGGAGTCTACAATGAGCAGTTCTTC.

This chain connects TRBV27 to TRBJ2-3; 9 bases map to TRBD2. The germline V gene has CDR1 MNHEY and CDR2 SMNVEV (reference sequence). V lost 3 bases, J lost 1 base, and 5 bases stayed unmatched. This CDR3 spans 16 amino acids. CDR3 loop: CASSFSGRFGTDTQYF. The CDR3 DNA sequence: TGTGCCAGCAGTTTTAGCGGGAGATTCGGCACAGATACGCAGTATTTT.

In its sample, this clone was seen once. CDR3 sequence: CASTRGGSHILDEQFF. CDR3 in DNA: TGTGCCAGCACCCGGGGGGGCTCCCACATCCTCGATGAGCAGTTCTTC. V is TRBV5-8 and J is TRBJ2-1, with 8 bases identical to TRBD2. The V gene end was trimmed by 6 bases and the J gene end by 8 bases; junction bases not matched to a gene: 16. This CDR3 region has 16 residues. Germline V gives CDR1 SGHTS, CDR2 YDEGEE.

The chain couples TRBV27 to TRBJ2-3; D remains ambiguous. The V end was cut by 5 bases, the J end by 1 base, with 10 bases between. Per the germline V gene, CDR1 is MNHEY and CDR2 is SMNVEV (reference sequence). The CDR3 is made up of 14 amino acids. In DNA form, the CDR3 reads TGTGCCAGCAGTCGGTCTCGCGGCACAGATACGCAGTATTTT. It encodes CASSRSRGTDTQYF.

A note on this clone: In the same sample, other DNA sequences code for this CDR3. This rearrangement joins TRBV19 to TRBJ1-4; 9 bases agree with TRBD1. The ends lost 9 bases at V and 8 bases at J; junction bases unmatched: 7. The CDR3 extends over 13 amino acids. The germline gives CDR1 LNHDA, CDR2 SQIVND (reference sequence). The DNA for the CDR3 is TGTGCCAGCAAGGACAGGGGAAGAGAAAAACTGTTTTTT. Its translation is CASKDRGREKLFF.

The chain's CDR3 is CASSTGTGGNEKLFF. The CDR3 DNA reads as TGCGCCAGCAGCACAGGGACAGGGGGCAATGAAAAACTGTTTTTT. The chain has TRBV5-1 and TRBJ1-4; 12 bases line up with TRBD1. Germline CDR1 SGHRS, CDR2 YFSETQ. The CDR3 covers 15 residues. The trim removed 4 bases at V and 5 bases at J, leaving 3 bases unmatched. Full variable domain (remainder filled in from reference TRBV5-1 and TRBJ1-4): KAGVTQTPRYLIKTRGQQVTLSCSPISGHRSVSWYQQTPGQGLQFLFEYFSETQRNKGNFPGRFSGRQFSNSRSEMNVSTLELGDSALYLCASSTGTGGNEKLFFGSGTQLSVL.

This chain uses TRBV5-1 with TRBJ1-2, with 10 bases identical to TRBD1. The CDR3 covers 13 residues. Germline V gene data show CDR1 as SGHRS and CDR2 as YFSETQ. The V and J ends lost 4 bases and 8 bases, in that order; junction bases with no gene match: 5. CDR3 coding DNA: TGCGCCAGCAGCGAGGGACAGGGGTACGGCTACACCTTC. Translated, it gives CASSEGQGYGYTF.

The table lists this clone with a count of one. The chain couples TRBV6-2 or TRBV6-3 to TRBJ1-5, with D possibly TRBD1 on 5 matching bases. Per the germline V gene, CDR1 is MNHEY and CDR2 is SVGEGT. The CDR3 runs to 16 residues. Trimming took off 5 bases at V and 0 bases at J, with 14 bases between the two ends. The CDR3 spells CASSRTGGYSNQPQHF. The CDR3 region has the DNA TGTGCCAGCAGTCGGACCGGGGGGTATAGCAATCAGCCCCAGCATTTT.

This clone came up a few times. The chain combines TRBV27 with TRBJ2-7, with 7 bases fitting TRBD2. The trim removed 7 bases at V and 3 bases at J, leaving 30 bases unmatched. The CDR3 sequence is 21 residues long. Germline CDR1 reads MNHEY; CDR2 reads SMNVEV (reference sequence). In DNA form, the CDR3 reads TGTGCCAGCATTTTGCTAGCGGTTACCACAACTCACCCTCAAAACCACTACGAGCAGTACTTC. Translating gives CASILLAVTTTHPQNHYEQYF.

The V call is TRBV20-1, the J call TRBJ1-1, with 7 bases that match TRBD1. The V segment lost 3 bases and the J segment 8 bases; nucleotides outside the gene matches: 3. From germline, CDR1 is DFQATT and CDR2 SNEGSKA (reference sequence). There are 11 residues in the CDR3. This CDR3 is CSASWDSEAFF. The CDR3 DNA follows: TGCAGTGCTAGTTGGGACAGCGAAGCTTTCTTT.